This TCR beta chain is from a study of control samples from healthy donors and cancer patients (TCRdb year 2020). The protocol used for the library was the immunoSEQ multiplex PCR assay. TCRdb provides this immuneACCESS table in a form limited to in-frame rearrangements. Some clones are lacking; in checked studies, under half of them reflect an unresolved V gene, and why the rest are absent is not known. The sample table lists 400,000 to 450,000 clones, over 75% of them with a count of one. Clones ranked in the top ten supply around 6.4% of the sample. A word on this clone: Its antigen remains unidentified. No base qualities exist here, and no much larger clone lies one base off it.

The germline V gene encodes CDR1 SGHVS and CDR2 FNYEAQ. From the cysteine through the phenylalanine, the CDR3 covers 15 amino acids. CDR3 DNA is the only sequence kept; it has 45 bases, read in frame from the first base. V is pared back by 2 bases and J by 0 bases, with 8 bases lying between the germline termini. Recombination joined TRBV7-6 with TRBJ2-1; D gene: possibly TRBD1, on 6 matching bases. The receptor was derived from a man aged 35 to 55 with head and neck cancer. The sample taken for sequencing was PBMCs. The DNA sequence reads TGTGCCAGCAGCTTAAAAGGGGGCTCCTACAATGAGCAGTTCTTC. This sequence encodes CASSLKGGSYNEQFF.